This T cell receptor (beta chain) was identified in a study of T cell repertoires in cytomegalovirus infection. Overall study context: Both CMV infection and a matching HLA type were indicated by public TCR beta signatures.

Many counts were recorded for this clonotype. The antigen is not known. Overall study findings and caveats: Ex vivo responses were dominated by HLA-C-restricted CMV-specific TCR beta clonotypes. Based on cumulative public TCR beta family frequency, carriers of CMV plus the relevant HLA were identified.

TCRdb ran MiXCR on the reads and lists one entry per CDR3 protein. The data show around 740,000 distinct CDR3 sequences, with 35% to 45% seen just once and around 3% held by the top ten. The sequence was collected from a human donor in good health (CMV status not recorded). Some clones in this sample may be carry-over from other donors' samples. Sequencing input: PBMCs.

CDR3 DNA sequence: TGTGCCACCAGTGGGGACCGGGCCCTCGGAAGGACCGGGGAGCTGTTTTTT. Translating gives CATSGDRALGRTGELFF. J is TRBJ2-2 and V is TRBV24-1; D could derive from TRBD1 or TRBD2 (5 bases each). CDR1 is KGHDR and CDR2 is SFDVKD in the germline V gene. With 5 bases removed from V and 5 bases from J, the gap between germline ends came to 20 bases. The CDR3 length is 17 residues.